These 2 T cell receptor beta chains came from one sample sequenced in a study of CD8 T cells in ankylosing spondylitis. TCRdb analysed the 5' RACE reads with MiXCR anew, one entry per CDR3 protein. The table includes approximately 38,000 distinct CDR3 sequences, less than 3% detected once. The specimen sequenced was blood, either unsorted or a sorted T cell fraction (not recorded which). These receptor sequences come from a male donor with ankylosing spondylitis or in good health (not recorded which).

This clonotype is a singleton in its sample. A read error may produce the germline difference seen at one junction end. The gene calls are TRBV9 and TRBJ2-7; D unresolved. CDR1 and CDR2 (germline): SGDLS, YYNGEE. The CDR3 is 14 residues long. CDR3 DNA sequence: TGTGCCATCAGCGCCGCCCCAGGCTCCTACGAGCAGTACTTC. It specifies CAISAAPGSYEQYF.

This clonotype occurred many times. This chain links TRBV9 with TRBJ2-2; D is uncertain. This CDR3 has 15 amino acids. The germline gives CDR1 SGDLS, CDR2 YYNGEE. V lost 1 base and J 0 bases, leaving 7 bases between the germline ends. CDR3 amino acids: CASSVPIANTGELFF. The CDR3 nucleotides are TGTGCCAGCAGCGTACCGATCGCGAACACCGGGGAGCTGTTTTTT.